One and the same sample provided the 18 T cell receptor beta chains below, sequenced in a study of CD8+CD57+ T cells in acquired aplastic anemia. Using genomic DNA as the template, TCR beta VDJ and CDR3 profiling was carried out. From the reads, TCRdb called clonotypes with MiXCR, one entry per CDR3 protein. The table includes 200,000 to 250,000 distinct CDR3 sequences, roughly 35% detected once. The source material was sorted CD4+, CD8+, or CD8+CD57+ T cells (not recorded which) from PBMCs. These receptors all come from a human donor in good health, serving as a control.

The CDR3 coding sequence is TGCAGCGTTGTGGTGGGGGACAGGGGGATCAAAAACGAGCAGTACTTC. This gives the protein CSVVVGDRGIKNEQYF. The gene calls are TRBV29-1 and TRBJ2-7; 11 nucleotides agree with TRBD1. The germline V gene encodes CDR1 SQVTM and CDR2 ANQGSEA. Losses at the gene ends were 4 bases for V and 5 bases for J; bases not matched to a gene: 13. The CDR3 spans 16 residues.

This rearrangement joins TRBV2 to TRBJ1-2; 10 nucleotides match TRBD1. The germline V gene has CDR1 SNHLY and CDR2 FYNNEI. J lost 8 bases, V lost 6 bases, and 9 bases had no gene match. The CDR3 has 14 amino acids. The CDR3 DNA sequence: TGTGCCAGCAGGAGAGTGGGGACAGGGGACGGCTACACCTTC. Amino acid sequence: CASRRVGTGDGYTF.

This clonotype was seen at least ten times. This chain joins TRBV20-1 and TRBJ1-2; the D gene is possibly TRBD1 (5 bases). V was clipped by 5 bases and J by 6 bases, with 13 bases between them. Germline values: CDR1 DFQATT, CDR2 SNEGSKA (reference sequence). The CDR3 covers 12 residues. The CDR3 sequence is CSAPGGGHGYTF. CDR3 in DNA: TGCAGTGCTCCCGGGGGTGGCCATGGCTACACCTTC.

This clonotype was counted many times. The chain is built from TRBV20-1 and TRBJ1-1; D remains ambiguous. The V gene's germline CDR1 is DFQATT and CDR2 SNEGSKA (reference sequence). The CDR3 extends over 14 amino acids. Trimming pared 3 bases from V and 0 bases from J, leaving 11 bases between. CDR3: CSASLWRLNTEAFF. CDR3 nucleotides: TGCAGTGCTAGCTTGTGGCGGTTGAACACTGAAGCTTTCTTT.

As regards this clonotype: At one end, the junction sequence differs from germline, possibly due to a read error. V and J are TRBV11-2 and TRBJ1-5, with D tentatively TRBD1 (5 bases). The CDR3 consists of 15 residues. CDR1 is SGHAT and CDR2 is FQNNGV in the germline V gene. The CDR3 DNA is TGTGCCAGCAGCTTAGAGTCGGGCAGGGACCAGCCCCCGCATTTT. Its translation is CASSLESGRDQPPHF. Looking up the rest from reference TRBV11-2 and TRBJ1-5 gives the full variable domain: EAGVAQSPRYKIIEKRQSVAFWCNPISGHATLYWYQQILGQGPKLLIQFQNNGVVDDSQLPKDRFSAERLKGVDSTLKIQPAKLEDSAVYLCASSLESGRDQPPHFGDGTRLSIL.

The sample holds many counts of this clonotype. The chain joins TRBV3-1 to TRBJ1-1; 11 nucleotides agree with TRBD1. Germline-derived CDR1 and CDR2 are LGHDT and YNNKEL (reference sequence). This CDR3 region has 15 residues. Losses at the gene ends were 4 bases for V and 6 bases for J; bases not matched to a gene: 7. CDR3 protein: CASSRRTGGNSEAFF. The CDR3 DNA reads TGTGCCAGCAGCCGAAGGACAGGGGGCAACTCTGAAGCTTTCTTT.

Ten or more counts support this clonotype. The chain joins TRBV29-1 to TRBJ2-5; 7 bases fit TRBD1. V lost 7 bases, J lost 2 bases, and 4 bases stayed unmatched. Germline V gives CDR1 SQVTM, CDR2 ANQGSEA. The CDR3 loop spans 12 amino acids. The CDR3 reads CSGKTGQETQYF. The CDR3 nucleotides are TGCAGCGGGAAGACAGGGCAAGAGACCCAGTACTTC.

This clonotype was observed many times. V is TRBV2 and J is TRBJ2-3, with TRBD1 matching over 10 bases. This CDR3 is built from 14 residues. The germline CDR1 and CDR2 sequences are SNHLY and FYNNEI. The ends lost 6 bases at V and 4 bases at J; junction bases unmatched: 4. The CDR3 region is CASRGDRGPDTQYF. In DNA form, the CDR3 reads TGTGCCAGCAGGGGGGACAGGGGCCCAGATACGCAGTATTTT.

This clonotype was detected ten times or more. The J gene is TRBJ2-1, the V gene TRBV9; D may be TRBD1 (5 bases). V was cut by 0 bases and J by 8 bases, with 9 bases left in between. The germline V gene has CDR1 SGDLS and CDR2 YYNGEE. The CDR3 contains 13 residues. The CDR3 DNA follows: TGTGCCAGCAGCGTAGTAGCAGGGCATGAGCAGTTCTTC. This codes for CASSVVAGHEQFF.

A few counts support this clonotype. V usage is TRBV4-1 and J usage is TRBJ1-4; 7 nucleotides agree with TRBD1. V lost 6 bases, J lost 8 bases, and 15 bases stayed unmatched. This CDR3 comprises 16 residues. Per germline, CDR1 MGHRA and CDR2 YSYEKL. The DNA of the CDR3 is TGCGCCAGCAGACTGGGACAGTACAATACGGGGGAAAAACTGTTTTTT. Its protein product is CASRLGQYNTGEKLFF.

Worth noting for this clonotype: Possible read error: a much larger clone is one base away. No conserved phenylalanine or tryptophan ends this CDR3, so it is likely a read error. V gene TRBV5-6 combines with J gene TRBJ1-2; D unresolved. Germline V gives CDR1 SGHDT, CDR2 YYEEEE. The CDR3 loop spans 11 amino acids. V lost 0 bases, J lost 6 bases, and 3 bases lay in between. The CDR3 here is CASSLEHGYTL. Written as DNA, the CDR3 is TGTGCCAGCAGCTTGGAGCATGGCTACACCCTC.

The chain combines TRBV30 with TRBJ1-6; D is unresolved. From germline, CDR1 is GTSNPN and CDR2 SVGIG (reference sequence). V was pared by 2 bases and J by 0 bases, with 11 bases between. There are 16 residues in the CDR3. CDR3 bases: TGTGCCTGGAGTTGGTACTGGAGCTCCTATAATTCACCCCTCCACTTT. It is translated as CAWSWYWSSYNSPLHF. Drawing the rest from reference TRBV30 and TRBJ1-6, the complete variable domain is SQTIHQWPATLVQPVGSPLSLECTVEGTSNPNLYWYRQAAGRGLQLLFYSVGIGQISSEVPQNLSASRPQDRQFILSSKKLLLSDSGFYLCAWSWYWSSYNSPLHFGNGTRLTVT.

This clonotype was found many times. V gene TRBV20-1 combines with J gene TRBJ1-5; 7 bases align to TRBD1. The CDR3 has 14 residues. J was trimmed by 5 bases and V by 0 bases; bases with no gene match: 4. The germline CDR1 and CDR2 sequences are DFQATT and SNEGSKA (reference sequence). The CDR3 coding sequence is TGCAGTGCTAGAGATTTAAGGGGGCATCAGCCCCAGCATTTT. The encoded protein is CSARDLRGHQPQHF.

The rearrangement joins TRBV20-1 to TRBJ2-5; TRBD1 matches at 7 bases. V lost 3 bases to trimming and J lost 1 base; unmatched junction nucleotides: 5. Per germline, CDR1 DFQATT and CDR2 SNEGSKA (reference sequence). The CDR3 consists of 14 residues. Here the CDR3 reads CSARPGTVQETQYF. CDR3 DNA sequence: TGCAGTGCTAGGCCAGGGACAGTCCAAGAGACCCAGTACTTC.

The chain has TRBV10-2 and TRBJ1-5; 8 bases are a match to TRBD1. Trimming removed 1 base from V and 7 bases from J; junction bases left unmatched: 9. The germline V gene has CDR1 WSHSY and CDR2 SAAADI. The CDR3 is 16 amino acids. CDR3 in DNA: TGCGCCAGCAGTGAGTATCAGGGGGCAGGGAGGCAGCCCCAGCATTTT. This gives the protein CASSEYQGAGRQPQHF.

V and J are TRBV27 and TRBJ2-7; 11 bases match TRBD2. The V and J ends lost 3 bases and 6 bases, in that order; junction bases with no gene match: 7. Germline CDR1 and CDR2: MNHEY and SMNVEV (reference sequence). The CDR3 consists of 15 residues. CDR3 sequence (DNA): TGTGCCAGCAGTTTTACGACTAGCGGGACCAGCGAGCAGTACTTC. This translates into CASSFTTSGTSEQYF.

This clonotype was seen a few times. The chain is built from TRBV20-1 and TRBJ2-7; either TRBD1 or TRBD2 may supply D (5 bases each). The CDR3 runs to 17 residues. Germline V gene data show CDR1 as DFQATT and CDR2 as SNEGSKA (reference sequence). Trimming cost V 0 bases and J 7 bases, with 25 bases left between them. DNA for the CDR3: TGCAGTGCTAGAGATCCTAGTCTGGTATCCCGGGACGGAGAGCAGTACTTC. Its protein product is CSARDPSLVSRDGEQYF.

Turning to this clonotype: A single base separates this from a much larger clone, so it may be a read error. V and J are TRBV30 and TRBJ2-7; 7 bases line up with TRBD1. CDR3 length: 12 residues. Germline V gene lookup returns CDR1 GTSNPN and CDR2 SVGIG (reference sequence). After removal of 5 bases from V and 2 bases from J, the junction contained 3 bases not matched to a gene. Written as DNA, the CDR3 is TGTGCCTGGTGCACAGGGGCCTACGAGCAGTACTTC. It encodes CAWCTGAYEQYF.